Shown below are 9 T cell receptor beta chains from a single sample sequenced in a study of T-cell memory formation after mild COVID-19. TCRdb processed the 5' RACE reads anew with MiXCR; each CDR3 protein has one entry. This sample has 250,000 to 300,000 distinct CDR3 sequences, with under 20% found just once. Sequenced material: PBMCs or a T cell subset sorted from them (not recorded which). The receptor set was obtained from a man in his late teens or twenties who had mild COVID-19 (a few samples of this study predate the infection). Cell type and time point are not known.

This clonotype came up a few times. The chain is built from TRBV7-3 and TRBJ2-5, with 7 nucleotides matching TRBD1. Germline trimming cut 2 bases from V and 4 bases from J; bases unmatched to any gene: 4. This CDR3 contains 14 residues. CDR1 SGHTA and CDR2 FQGTGA come from the germline V gene. The CDR3 DNA reads TGTGCCAGCAGCTTAGAGGGGGCAATAGAGACCCAGTACTTC. Its translation: CASSLEGAIETQYF.

The chain carries TRBV7-3 and TRBJ1-5; D is uncertain. The CDR3 sequence is 13 residues long. Germline values: CDR1 SGHTA, CDR2 FQGTGA. Between the trimmed V and J ends, which lost 1 base and 6 bases, there was a span of 7 bases. The CDR3 region has the DNA TGTGCCAGCAGCTTAAACCGGGGTCAGCCCCAGCATTTT. This sequence encodes CASSLNRGQPQHF.

This clonotype was found a few times. The chain couples TRBV7-2 to TRBJ2-2; possibly TRBD2 for D (5 bases). The CDR3 runs 14 residues. CDR1 is SGHTA, CDR2 FQGNSA, per germline. V was clipped by 2 bases and J by 6 bases, with 10 bases between them. DNA of the CDR3: TGTGCCAGCAGCTTAATTGGAGGACCCGGGGAGCTGTTTTTT. This encodes CASSLIGGPGELFF.

The chain joins TRBV18 to TRBJ2-2, with D uncertain. Trimming stripped 4 bases from V and 3 bases from J, with 9 bases between. CDR1 and CDR2 from the germline V gene are KGHSH and LQKENI. This CDR3 is built from 14 residues. The CDR3 nucleotides are TGTGCCAGCTCACTAGTTGCAGACACCGGGGAGCTGTTTTTT. As protein: CASSLVADTGELFF.

The table lists this clonotype with a few counts. The rearrangement uses TRBV12-3 or TRBV12-4 and TRBJ1-1; 8 bases match TRBD1. The CDR3 contains 14 residues. Trimming at V came to 5 bases and at J to 6 bases, leaving 8 bases not matched to a gene. The CDR3 protein is CASSASPGGPEAFF. In DNA form, the CDR3 reads TGTGCCAGCAGTGCGAGCCCAGGGGGCCCTGAAGCTTTCTTT.

The V and J genes are TRBV5-1 and TRBJ2-3, with D possibly being TRBD1 or TRBD2 (5 bases each). CDR1 is SGHRS and CDR2 is YFSETQ in the germline V gene. This CDR3 is built from 16 residues. V was trimmed by 4 bases and J by 0 bases, leaving 15 bases between them. This CDR3 is CASSAGTSPSTDTQYF. The CDR3 DNA is TGCGCCAGCAGCGCTGGGACGTCTCCTAGCACAGATACGCAGTATTTT.

This clonotype came up a few times. The chain combines TRBV3-1 with TRBJ2-7; a weak D match, TRBD2 (6 bases). The V gene lost 0 bases and the J gene lost 6 bases, with 9 bases spanning the gap. The germline V gene has CDR1 LGHDT and CDR2 YNNKEL (reference sequence). The CDR3 runs 13 residues. The CDR3 is CASSQDRGSEQYV. In DNA form, the CDR3 reads TGTGCCAGCAGCCAAGATCGGGGGTCCGAGCAGTACGTC.

This clonotype has just a few counts. The chain carries TRBV4-2 and TRBJ1-1, with a tentative D call TRBD1 (6 bases). Germline V gene sequence: CDR1 LGHNA, CDR2 YNFKEQ. Trimming shortened V by 1 base and J by 11 bases, and 17 bases separated the two germline ends. The CDR3 is 14 residues long. CDR3 nucleotides: TGTGCCAGCAGCCAAGGGGCAGGGGTCCGTGGGGCTTTCTTT. This translates into CASSQGAGVRGAFF.

This clonotype has more than one count but fewer than ten. The chain combines TRBV7-9 with TRBJ1-2; D perhaps matches TRBD1 (6 bases). V lost 4 bases, J lost 8 bases, and 14 bases lay in between. Germline CDR1 is SEHNR and CDR2 is FQNEAQ (reference sequence). The CDR3 contains 13 residues. The CDR3 DNA sequence: TGTGCCAGCAGCTCGACAGGATCCCCGGGCTACACCTTC. This codes for CASSSTGSPGYTF.